This T cell receptor (beta chain) was sequenced in a study of blood T cell repertoires in COVID-19. TCRdb's table, derived via immunoSEQ multiplex PCR, lists solely in-frame clones and lacks some. This table has about 120,000 clones, 70% to 90% appearing once. Trimming left V 2 bases short and J 1 base short, with 4 bases between. The CDR3 extends over 13 amino acids. The germline V gene has CDR1 SGHNT and CDR2 YENEEA. The sample was peripheral blood. The gene calls are TRBV11-3 and TRBJ2-3, with D hard to call. The receptor was isolated from a woman aged 45-60 years with active or convalescent COVID-19. The CDR3 sequence: CASSLLRTDTQYF. In DNA, the CDR3 is TGTGCCAGCAGCTTACTTCGCACAGATACGCAGTATTTT.